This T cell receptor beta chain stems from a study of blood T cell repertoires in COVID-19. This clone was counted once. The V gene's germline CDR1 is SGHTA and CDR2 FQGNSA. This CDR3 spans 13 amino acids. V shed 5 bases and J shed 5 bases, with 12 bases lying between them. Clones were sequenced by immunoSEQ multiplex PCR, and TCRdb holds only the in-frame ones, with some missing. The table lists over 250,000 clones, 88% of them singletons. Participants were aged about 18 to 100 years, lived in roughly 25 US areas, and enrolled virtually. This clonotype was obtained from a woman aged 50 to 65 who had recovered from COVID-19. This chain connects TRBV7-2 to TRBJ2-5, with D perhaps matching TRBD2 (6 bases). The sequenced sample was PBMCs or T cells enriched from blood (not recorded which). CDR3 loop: CASSQTGGETQYF. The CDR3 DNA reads TGTGCCAGCAGCCAGACTGGGGGGGAGACCCAGTACTTC.